These 6 T cell receptor beta chains share one sample of origin, sequenced in a study of human T cells and chemical hapten exposure. TCRdb analysed the RACE reads with MiXCR anew, one entry per CDR3 protein. The data show 89,000 or so distinct CDR3 sequences, about 8% seen once. Indicated time point: pre-sensitization, week 0. Treatment indicated: therapeutic diphenylcyclopropenone sensitization with weekly scalp DPC. The sample was whole blood, taken in connection with sensitization to the hapten diphenylcyclopropenone (DPC). These TCRs come from a man aged 40-49 years with alopecia areata. Some clones in this sample may be carry-over from other donors' samples.

This clonotype was recorded many times. This chain connects TRBV12-3 or TRBV12-4 to TRBJ1-1; 8 nucleotides agree with TRBD1. This CDR3 is 14 amino acids long. With 6 bases clipped from V and 4 bases from J, the junction kept 7 bases outside the gene matches. The CDR3 reads CASSKQGGFTEAFF. In nucleotides, the CDR3 is TGTGCCAGCAGCAAACAGGGGGGATTCACTGAAGCTTTCTTT.

This clonotype was recorded many times. The chain joins TRBV4-2 to TRBJ2-7; 8 bases line up with TRBD2. With 3 bases clipped from V and 1 base from J, the junction kept 5 bases outside the gene matches. The CDR3 has 15 residues. Germline V CDR1 and CDR2: LGHNA, YNFKEQ. The CDR3 loop reads CASSQVAGNSYEQYF. The DNA for the CDR3 is TGTGCCAGCAGCCAGGTAGCGGGAAATTCCTACGAGCAGTACTTC.

In this sample, this clonotype turned up a few times. The chain uses TRBV6-2 or TRBV6-3 and TRBJ2-7; the D call may be TRBD1 or TRBD2 (5 bases each). CDR1 MNHEY and CDR2 SVGEGT come from the germline V gene. Trimming removed 2 bases from V and 2 bases from J, with 19 bases in between. This CDR3 region has 17 residues. The DNA for the CDR3 is TGTGCCAGCAGTTACGAGGACCCCAAGAGGGGCGCCTACGAGCAGTACGTC. Protein: CASSYEDPKRGAYEQYV.

The chain employs TRBV5-1 and TRBJ1-2; D not resolved. V lost 4 bases to trimming and J lost 5 bases, with 15 bases between them. Germline-derived CDR1 and CDR2 are SGHRS and YFSETQ. This CDR3 is 14 amino acids long. The CDR3 is CASSPQAGSYGYTF. As DNA, the CDR3 is TGCGCCAGCAGCCCACAAGCGGGGTCTTATGGCTACACCTTC.

This clonotype was seen more than once but under ten times. V gene TRBV20-1 combines with J gene TRBJ2-1, with TRBD2 matching 9 bases. Trimming removed 5 bases from V and 4 bases from J; junction bases left unmatched: 18. The germline V gene encodes CDR1 DFQATT and CDR2 SNEGSKA (reference sequence). The CDR3 contains 18 residues. CDR3 sequence: CSAYPPTTAGGLYNEQFF. The CDR3 DNA follows: TGCAGTGCTTACCCACCCACTACAGCGGGAGGACTTTACAATGAGCAGTTCTTC.

The rearrangement uses TRBV6-1 and TRBJ2-7, with 10 bases lining up with TRBD1. V was pared by 0 bases and J by 6 bases, with 8 bases of the junction left unmatched. The CDR3 contains 16 residues. Germline CDR1 reads MNHNS; CDR2 reads SASEGT. CDR3: CASSEAAGQGSGEQYF. The CDR3 DNA follows: TGTGCCAGCAGTGAAGCCGCGGGACAGGGGTCGGGCGAGCAGTACTTC.